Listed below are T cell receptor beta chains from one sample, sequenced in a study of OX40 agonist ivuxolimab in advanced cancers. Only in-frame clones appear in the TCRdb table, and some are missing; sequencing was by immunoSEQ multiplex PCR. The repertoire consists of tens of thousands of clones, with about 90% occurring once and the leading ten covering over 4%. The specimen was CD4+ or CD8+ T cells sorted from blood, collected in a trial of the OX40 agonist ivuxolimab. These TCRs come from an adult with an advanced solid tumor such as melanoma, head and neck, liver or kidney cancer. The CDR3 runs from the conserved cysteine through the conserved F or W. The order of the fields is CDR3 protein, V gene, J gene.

CDR3: CASKGGGRSYNEQFF
V: TRBV28
J: TRBJ2-1

CDR3: CASSSRTGRNEKLFF
V: TRBV7-9
J: TRBJ1-4

CDR3: CASSLVGASHEQYF
V: TRBV7-8
J: NA

CDR3: CASSTTDFTGELFF
V: TRBV19
J: TRBJ2-2

CDR3: CASSVDPGQPQHF
V: TRBV9
J: TRBJ1-5

CDR3: CASSRTSGSWNTGELFF
V: TRBV18
J: TRBJ2-2

CDR3: CASSLAASLIPDEQYF
V: TRBV5-8
J: TRBJ2-7

CDR3: CASSPRESLVKNIQYF
V: TRBV18
J: TRBJ2-4

CDR3: CASSQDAGAPSGANVLTF
V: TRBV4-1
J: TRBJ2-6

CDR3: CASRPSGSRYNEQFF
V: TRBV5-6
J: TRBJ2-1

CDR3: CAWRVGLAGGSYNEQFF
V: TRBV30
J: TRBJ2-1

CDR3: CASSERPGSIEQYF
V: TRBV6-1
J: TRBJ2-7

CDR3: CASSFPGQGPRGQYF
V: TRBV7-2
J: TRBJ2-7

CDR3: CASRPQGNYGYTF
V: TRBV28
J: TRBJ1-2

CDR3: CASDPLLGTGDIKLFF
V: TRBV5-8
J: TRBJ1-4

CDR3: CASSRDRGEKLFF
V: TRBV5-1
J: TRBJ1-4

CDR3: CASSRTTGGGTEAFF
V: TRBV5-4
J: TRBJ1-1

CDR3: CASSENWGWDQPQHF
V: TRBV6-1
J: TRBJ1-5

CDR3: CASSQGWGGKETQYF
V: TRBV4-1
J: TRBJ2-5

CDR3: CASSLGSAGGEETQYF
V: TRBV5-1
J: TRBJ2-5

CDR3: CASSYGGEGEKLFF
V: TRBV11-2
J: TRBJ1-4

CDR3: CASSQSQGASNQPQHF
V: TRBV23-1
J: TRBJ1-5

CDR3: CASSLGGRREQYF
V: TRBV5-6
J: TRBJ2-7

CDR3: CASSTPAGGTDTQYF
V: TRBV19
J: TRBJ2-3

CDR3: CASRQSPAAHYGYTF
V: TRBV27
J: TRBJ1-2

CDR3: CASKVGTGAPEQYF
V: TRBV27
J: TRBJ2-7

CDR3: CASTLGWTAYEQYF
V: TRBV2
J: TRBJ2-7

CDR3: CAISGPTQGVNTEAFF
V: TRBV10-3
J: TRBJ1-1

CDR3: CASSVGTGTDTQYF
V: TRBV9
J: TRBJ2-3

CDR3: CASSSSNGGVLVSNEQFF
V: TRBV11-2
J: TRBJ2-1

CDR3: CASSSLGDMQFF
V: TRBV5-1
J: TRBJ2-1

CDR3: CAGAGDNEQFF
V: TRBV7-9
J: TRBJ2-1

CDR3: CASSLVKRTRDKNEQFF
V: TRBV11-2
J: TRBJ2-1

CDR3: CAWSVGPVARYEQYF
V: TRBV30
J: TRBJ2-7

CDR3: CASSLDFTGELFF
V: TRBV11-3
J: TRBJ2-2

CDR3: CASSPDVGTGDGYTF
V: TRBV18
J: TRBJ1-2

CDR3: CASSRTATVNTEAFF
V: TRBV27
J: TRBJ1-1

CDR3: CASSKLFWADYGYTF
V: TRBV21-1
J: TRBJ1-2

CDR3: CASRGIQQFYDRGDEKLFF
V: TRBV27
J: TRBJ1-4

CDR3: CASLGLAGAYEQYF
V: TRBV6-6
J: TRBJ2-7

CDR3: CASSLGLLAGDPDTQYF
V: TRBV5-1
J: TRBJ2-3

CDR3: CASSFGTGSTDTQYF
V: TRBV13
J: TRBJ2-3

CDR3: CASSPSDRVNTDTQYF
V: TRBV9
J: TRBJ2-3

CDR3: CASREWGSGEQFF
V: TRBV21-1
J: TRBJ2-1

CDR3: CAWSSLDYGYTF
V: TRBV30
J: TRBJ1-2

CDR3: CASSYTPGQGKDTQYF
V: TRBV6-5
J: TRBJ2-3

CDR3: CASSLSEAGSDTQYF
V: TRBV27
J: TRBJ2-3

CDR3: CASSQGGLAGVGTGELFF
V: TRBV4-1
J: TRBJ2-2

CDR3: CASGSKSEAFF
V: TRBV2
J: TRBJ1-1